This is a list of T cell receptor beta chains from one sample in a study of radiotherapy plus CTLA-4 blockade in lung cancer. TCRdb's copy holds only in-frame clones and misses some; the assay was immunoSEQ multiplex PCR. The data hold 100,000 to 150,000 clones, with more than 80% observed a single time. Sequencing was performed on peripheral blood, taken from a patient treated with radiotherapy plus ipilimumab. The receptors here all came from a human donor with non-small cell lung cancer that progressed on radiotherapy plus ipilimumab. The CDR3 runs from the conserved cysteine through the conserved F or W. Each record gives: D gene, J gene, V gene, clone size, CDR3 DNA, CDR3 protein. The D gene is left open where the match is weak. Clone size is shown for a subset of rows, as once, few, many or a class of expanded clone.

D: NA; J: TRBJ1-2; V: TRBV28; size: NA; DNA: TGTGCCAGCACCCAGGGGCAGGGTGGCTACACCTTC; CDR3: CASTQGQGGYTF
D: NA; J: TRBJ2-7; V: TRBV5-4; size: NA; DNA: TGTGCCAGCAGCTCGGGACCCTTCTCCTACGAGCAGTACTTC; CDR3: CASSSGPFSYEQYF
D: NA; J: TRBJ2-7; V: TRBV5-1; size: once; DNA: TGCGCCAGCAGTCCGGACATCCCCTACGAGCAGTACTTC; CDR3: CASSPDIPYEQYF
D: NA; J: TRBJ2-7; V: TRBV5-4; size: NA; DNA: TGTGCCAGCAGCTCTGTTACGGGAGCTAAAGAGCAGTACTTC; CDR3: CASSSVTGAKEQYF
D: TRBD1; J: TRBJ2-7; V: TRBV5-1; size: NA; DNA: TGCGCCAGCAGCTCCGGGACAGGGGGCGTCTCCTACGAGCAGTACTTC; CDR3: CASSSGTGGVSYEQYF
D: NA; J: TRBJ1-1; V: TRBV29-1; size: NA; DNA: TGCAGCGTTGAAGAATGGGGGGTAGGGACTGAAGCTTTCTTT; CDR3: CSVEEWGVGTEAFF
D: TRBD2; J: TRBJ2-5; V: TRBV5-1; size: NA; DNA: TGCGCCAGCAGCTTGAATCTAGCGGGAGGGAGGCAAGAGACCCAGTACTTC; CDR3: CASSLNLAGGRQETQYF
D: TRBD2; J: TRBJ2-4; V: TRBV9; size: NA; DNA: TGTGCCAGCAGCGTAGGGGGAGGGCAAGAATTATACTTC; CDR3: CASSVGGGQELYF
D: NA; J: TRBJ2-1; V: TRBV6-5; size: NA; DNA: TGTGCCAGCAGTTACTCAGGGGGTAAGGGTGAGCAGTTCTTC; CDR3: CASSYSGGKGEQFF
D: NA; J: TRBJ2-7; V: TRBV18; size: NA; DNA: TGTGCCAGCTCACCAAAAGCTGTCGGCTCCCCGGGGGCGACCTACGAGCAGTACTTC; CDR3: CASSPKAVGSPGATYEQYF
D: NA; J: TRBJ2-3; V: TRBV2; size: NA; DNA: TGTGCCAGCAGTGAAAACCTTGGCACAGATACGCAGTATTTT; CDR3: CASSENLGTDTQYF
D: NA; J: TRBJ2-6; V: TRBV7-3; size: NA; DNA: TGTGCCAGCAGCCAAAGAGTAGACCGCTTACAAAGTCGGGCCAACGTCCTGACTTTC; CDR3: CASSQRVDRLQSRANVLTF
D: NA; J: TRBJ2-7; V: TRBV27; size: NA; DNA: TGTGCCAGCAGTGGGGGCGACAGAACCTACGAGCAGTACTTC; CDR3: CASSGGDRTYEQYF
D: NA; J: TRBJ1-2; V: TRBV30; size: NA; DNA: TGTGCCTGGACAGGGACGGGCTATGGCTACACCTTC; CDR3: CAWTGTGYGYTF
D: NA; J: TRBJ2-5; V: TRBV6-1; size: NA; DNA: TGTGCCAGCAGTGAAGAAAGACTAAGCCAGTACTTC; CDR3: CASSEERLSQYF
D: TRBD2; J: TRBJ2-7; V: TRBV19; size: NA; DNA: TGTGCCAGTAGTCTTGTGGGAGGGCCTTACGAGCAGTACTTC; CDR3: CASSLVGGPYEQYF
D: NA; J: TRBJ1-5; V: TRBV2; size: NA; DNA: TGTGCCAGTGGGGCTACAGGGAGCAATCAGCCCCAGCATTTT; CDR3: CASGATGSNQPQHF
D: NA; J: TRBJ2-7; V: TRBV11-3; size: once; DNA: TGTGCCAGCAGCTTAAACCCGATAGGACTCATGAGCTCCTACGAGCAGTACTTC; CDR3: CASSLNPIGLMSSYEQYF
D: NA; J: TRBJ2-7; V: TRBV2; size: NA; DNA: TGTGCCAGCAGTGAGGGGGCCTACGAGCAGTACTTC; CDR3: CASSEGAYEQYF
D: TRBD2; J: TRBJ2-3; V: TRBV7-8; size: NA; DNA: TGTGCCAGCAGCTCCCCGCGCGGGACTATCTCGGCGGATACGCAGTATTTT; CDR3: CASSSPRGTISADTQYF
D: NA; J: TRBJ1-5; V: TRBV6-5; size: once; DNA: TGTGCCAGCAGCTCCGACAGGACCATGGGGCAGCCCCAGCATTTT; CDR3: CASSSDRTMGQPQHF